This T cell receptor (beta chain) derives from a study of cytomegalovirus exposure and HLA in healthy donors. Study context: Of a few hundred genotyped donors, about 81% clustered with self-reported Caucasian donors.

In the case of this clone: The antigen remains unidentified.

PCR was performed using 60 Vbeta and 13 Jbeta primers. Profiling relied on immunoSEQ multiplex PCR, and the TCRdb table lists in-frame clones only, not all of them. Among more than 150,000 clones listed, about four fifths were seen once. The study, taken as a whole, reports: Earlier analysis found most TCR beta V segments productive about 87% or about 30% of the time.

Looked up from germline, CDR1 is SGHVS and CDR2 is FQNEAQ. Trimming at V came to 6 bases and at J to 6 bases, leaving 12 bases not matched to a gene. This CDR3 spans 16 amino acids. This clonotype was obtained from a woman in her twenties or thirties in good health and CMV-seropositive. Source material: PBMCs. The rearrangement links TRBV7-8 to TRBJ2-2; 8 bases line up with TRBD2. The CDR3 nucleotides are TGTGCCAGCAGGGAGGACCCGGGGGGGTTGGCCGGGGAGCTGTTTTTT. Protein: CASREDPGGLAGELFF.